These T cell receptor beta chains were read from a single sample in a study of shared clonotypes between healthy human individuals. Only in-frame clones appear in the TCRdb table, and some are missing; sequencing was by immunoSEQ multiplex PCR. This table holds about 490,000 clones, 76% found once. Sequencing input: PBMCs. These receptors were obtained from a woman aged 40 to 50 in good health. Some clones in this sample may be carry-over from other donors' samples. Both conserved end residues are part of each CDR3. Fields, in order: J gene, clone size, V gene, D gene, CDR3 protein, CDR3 DNA. D genes are given only for firm matches. Expanded clones are given a class, and other clones once, few, many or no size at all.

>TRBJ2-7|once|TRBV6-1|-
CASSEDLGGFYEQYF
TGTGCCAGCAGTGAAGATTTGGGGGGATTCTACGAGCAGTACTTC
>TRBJ2-1|-|TRBV19|TRBD2
CASAGGRLRSYNEQFF
TGTGCCAGTGCAGGCGGGAGGCTCCGCTCCTACAATGAGCAGTTCTTC
>TRBJ2-3|-|TRBV7-3|TRBD1
CASSRLPTGGPDTQYF
TGTGCCAGCAGCCGCCTTCCAACAGGGGGCCCAGATACGCAGTATTTT
>TRBJ2-1|-|TRBV28|TRBD2
CASNPSGRAINEQFF
TGTGCCAGCAATCCAAGCGGGAGGGCCATCAATGAGCAGTTCTTC
>TRBJ2-1|-|TRBV25-1|TRBD2
CASSETGTSEYNEQFF
TGTGCCAGCAGTGAAACCGGGACTAGCGAGTACAATGAGCAGTTCTTC
>TRBJ2-5|many|TRBV7-8|-
CASSEQDYQETQYF
TGTGCCAGCAGCGAACAGGATTACCAAGAGACCCAGTACTTC
>TRBJ2-7|-|TRBV4-1|-
CASSHRDTRSYEQYF
TGCGCCAGCAGCCACCGGGACACCCGATCCTACGAGCAGTACTTC
>TRBJ2-4|-|TRBV5-4|-
CASSRAEVAKNIQYF
TGTGCCAGCAGCCGTGCGGAGGTGGCCAAAAACATTCAGTACTTC
>TRBJ2-7|once|TRBV6-6|-
CASRPFWAYEQYF
TGTGCCAGCAGGCCTTTCTGGGCCTACGAGCAGTACTTC
>TRBJ1-2|-|TRBV19|-
CASSIAGTSYGYTF
TGTGCCAGTAGTATAGCCGGAACTTCTTATGGCTACACCTTC
>TRBJ2-3|-|TRBV5-1|-
CASSLAGLYTDTQYF
TGCGCCAGCAGCTTGGCGGGGCTTTACACAGATACGCAGTATTTT
>TRBJ2-5|-|TRBV27|TRBD2
CASSRRLAGQETQYF
TGTGCCAGCAGCCGACGTCTAGCGGGGCAAGAGACCCAGTACTTC
>TRBJ2-2|-|TRBV13|TRBD1
CASSLTGEELFF
TGTGCCAGCAGCTTAACAGGGGAGGAGCTGTTTTTT
>TRBJ2-7|-|TRBV5-1|TRBD1
CASSFYRGDVEQYF
TGCGCCAGCAGCTTTTACAGGGGGGATGTTGAGCAGTACTTC
>TRBJ2-1|-|TRBV7-9|TRBD1
CASSPQGAGYNEQFF
TGTGCCAGCAGCCCACAGGGGGCGGGTTACAATGAGCAGTTCTTC
>TRBJ1-2|-|TRBV30|-
CAWSVKGGWALNYGYTF
TGTGCCTGGAGTGTAAAGGGAGGTTGGGCTCTCAACTATGGCTACACCTTC
>TRBJ2-7|-|TRBV25-1|-
CASSDPESRREISYEQYF
TGTGCCAGCAGTGATCCCGAGAGCCGCCGAGAGATCTCCTACGAGCAGTACTTC
>TRBJ2-7|-|TRBV7-2|-
CASSLVTGPPYEQYF
TGTGCCAGCAGCTTAGTAACAGGGCCTCCCTACGAGCAGTACTTC
>TRBJ2-2|-|TRBV13|-
CASSLSTGELFF
TGTGCCAGCAGCTTAAGCACCGGGGAGCTGTTTTTT
>TRBJ2-7|once|TRBV27|TRBD2
CASSLAGRAYEQYF
TGTGCCAGCAGTTTAGCGGGGAGGGCCTACGAGCAGTACTTC
>TRBJ2-2|-|TRBV28|-
CASSLERQVANTGELFF
TGTGCCAGCAGTTTGGAGCGACAGGTCGCGAACACCGGGGAGCTGTTTTTT
>TRBJ2-7|-|TRBV28|TRBD1
CASSFLGRGMPEQYF
TGTGCCAGCAGTTTTCTCGGCAGGGGGATGCCCGAGCAGTACTTC
>TRBJ2-7|-|TRBV14|-
CASSPPFSYEQYF
TGTGCCAGCAGCCCTCCCTTTTCCTACGAGCAGTACTTC
>TRBJ2-1|-|TRBV11-3|TRBD2
CASSPVAGVGGEQFF
TGTGCCAGCAGCCCCGTAGCGGGAGTAGGTGGTGAGCAGTTCTTC
>TRBJ1-5|many|TRBV7-2|TRBD1
CASSSGQGEGNQPQHF
TGTGCCAGCAGCTCTGGACAGGGGGAAGGCAATCAGCCCCAGCATTTT
>TRBJ2-7|-|TRBV21-1|-
CASSEKKTSDSYEQYF
TGTGCCAGCAGCGAAAAGAAAACTAGCGACTCCTACGAGCAGTACTTC
>TRBJ1-3|-|TRBV7-9|TRBD1
CASSLHRGSGNTIYF
TGTGCCAGCAGTTTACACAGGGGTTCTGGAAACACCATATATTTT
>TRBJ2-6|-|TRBV5-1|-
CASSLMPYSGANVLTF
TGCGCCAGCAGCTTGATGCCTTACTCTGGGGCCAACGTCCTGACTTTC